This entry concerns a single TCR beta chain. The data were taken from a study of T cell changes during pregnancy in multiple sclerosis. Some clones are missing from TCRdb's copy, which holds only in-frame ones; the method was immunoSEQ multiplex PCR. The sample shows about 120,000 clones, over 85% of them seen only once. The sequenced sample was peripheral blood, obtained before pregnancy. The clonotype comes from a female donor with multiple sclerosis, enrolled in a pregnancy study.

In nucleotides, the CDR3 is TGTGCCAGCAGTTCCGAGGGAGTGGCGGCCTATGGCTACACCTTC. It translates to CASSSEGVAAYGYTF. This chain links TRBV27 with TRBJ1-2; D not certain. In germline, CDR1 is MNHEY, CDR2 SMNVEV (reference sequence). With 4 bases removed from V and 4 bases from J, the gap between germline ends came to 16 bases. CDR3 length: 15 amino acids.